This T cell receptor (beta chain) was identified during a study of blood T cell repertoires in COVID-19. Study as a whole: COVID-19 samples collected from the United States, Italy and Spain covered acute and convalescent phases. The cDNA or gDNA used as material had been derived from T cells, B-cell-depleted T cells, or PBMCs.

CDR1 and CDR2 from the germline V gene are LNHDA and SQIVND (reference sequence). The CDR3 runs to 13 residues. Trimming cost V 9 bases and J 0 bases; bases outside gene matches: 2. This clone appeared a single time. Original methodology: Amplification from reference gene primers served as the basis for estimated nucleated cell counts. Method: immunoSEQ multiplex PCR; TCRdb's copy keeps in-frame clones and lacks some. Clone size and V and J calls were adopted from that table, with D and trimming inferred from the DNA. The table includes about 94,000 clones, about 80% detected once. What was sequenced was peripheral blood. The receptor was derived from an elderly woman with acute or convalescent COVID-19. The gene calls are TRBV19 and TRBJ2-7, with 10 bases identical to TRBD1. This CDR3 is CASRDRGSYEQYF. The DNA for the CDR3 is TGTGCCAGCAGGGACAGGGGCTCCTACGAGCAGTACTTC.